This T cell receptor (beta chain) was captured by sequencing in a study of post-analysis software for immune sequencing data. For the study at large: Patients with relapsing-remitting, secondary progressive and progressive-relapsing multiple sclerosis courses were all represented. Study results and caveats: When compared against controls, multiple sclerosis patients showed significantly lower normalized Chao1 diversity. TRBV5-6, TRBV5-1 and TRBV20-1 were among 4 or 5 TRBV segments more frequent in patients than controls. The F measure placed samples prepared in the same batch into strongly shared clusters.

Unique molecular identifiers were present in the TCR beta cDNA libraries. Input of roughly 0.95 to 11 million T cells yielded 550,000 or so cDNA molecules. TCRdb fed the PCR reads into MiXCR, producing one record per CDR3 protein. This repertoire shows roughly 730,000 distinct CDR3 sequences, less than 35% found once; its top ten account for 0.56%. Concerning this clonotype: Its antigen is currently unknown.

The CDR3 length is 16 residues. Germline assignment: CDR1 SEHNR and CDR2 FQNEAQ (reference sequence). V dropped 5 bases and J dropped 5 bases, with 20 bases sitting between them. What was sequenced was blood. This chain joins TRBV7-9 and TRBJ2-3, with D possibly matching TRBD2 (5 bases). The sequence was collected from a girl aged 10 to 17 with multiple sclerosis. For the CDR3, the DNA is TGTGCCAGCAGCCCCATAGGAGGCCCCCCTGAAGATACGCAGTATTTT. This encodes CASSPIGGPPEDTQYF.